This T cell receptor beta chain was observed in a study of identical twins. General study points: A cross-sectional statistical analysis, not follow-up of the same donors, supported the conclusions. Analyses based on zero insertions could be partly confounded by invariant MAIT and iNKT cells.

Unique molecular identifiers were present on cDNA, and template switching added a universal primer site. TCRdb processed the 5' RACE reads anew with MiXCR; each CDR3 protein has one entry. The sample holds about 1.7 million distinct CDR3 sequences; under 35% are singletons and the top ten take about 0.3%. Comment on this clonotype: The target antigen is unknown.

CDR1 is DFQATT, CDR2 SNEGSKA, per germline (reference sequence). The CDR3 is 15 residues long. The sample was cord blood. This TCR came from a newborn girl in good health. This chain connects TRBV20-1 to TRBJ2-5, with D possibly being TRBD1 or TRBD2 (5 bases each). The end of the DNA aligns better with TRBJ2-7, so the J call may be wrong. The CDR3 spells CSARGDRGGLYEQYF. CDR3 coding DNA: TGCAGTGCTAGGGGGGACCGGGGTGGGCTCTACGAGCAGTACTTC.